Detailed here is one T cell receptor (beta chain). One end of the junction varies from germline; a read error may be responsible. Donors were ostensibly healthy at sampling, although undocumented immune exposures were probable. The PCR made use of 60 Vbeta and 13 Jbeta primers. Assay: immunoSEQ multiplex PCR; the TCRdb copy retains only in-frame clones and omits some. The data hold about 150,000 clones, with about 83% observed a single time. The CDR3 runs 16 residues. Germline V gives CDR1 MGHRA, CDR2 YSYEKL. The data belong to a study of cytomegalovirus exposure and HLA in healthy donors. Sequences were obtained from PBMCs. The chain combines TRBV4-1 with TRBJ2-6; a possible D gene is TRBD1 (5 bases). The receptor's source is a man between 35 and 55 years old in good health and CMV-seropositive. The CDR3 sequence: CASSQDHGSGANGLTF. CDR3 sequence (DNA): TGCGCCAGCAGCCAAGATCACGGATCTGGGGCCAACGGCCTGACTTTC.